Below, 9 T cell receptor beta chains from the same sample are listed, as sequenced in a study of response to subunit inactivated influenza vaccine. TCRdb reprocessed the RT-PCR reads via MiXCR and lists one record per CDR3 protein. The table has under 950,000 distinct CDR3 sequences, approximately 21% seen once. The specimen was PBMCs from blood, collected roughly 5 days after vaccination. These receptors were collected from a man over 45 who received an inactivated influenza vaccine.

This clonotype was recorded a few times. The chain is built from TRBV7-2 and TRBJ1-1; D is unclear. The CDR3 contains 13 residues. From germline, CDR1 is SGHTA and CDR2 FQGNSA. V was pared by 5 bases and J by 1 base, with 8 bases between. CDR3: CASSPQQNTEAFF. In DNA form, the CDR3 reads TGTGCCAGCAGCCCACAGCAGAACACTGAAGCTTTCTTT.

The V call is TRBV2, the J call TRBJ2-7; 7 positions agree with TRBD1. The germline CDR1 and CDR2 sequences are SNHLY and FYNNEI. V gave up 2 bases and J gave up 0 bases; unmatched junction bases: 4. The CDR3 totals 15 residues. The CDR3 protein is CASSERGGDSYEQYF. CDR3 nucleotides: TGTGCCAGCAGTGAACGAGGGGGCGACTCCTACGAGCAGTACTTC.

V is TRBV24-1 and J is TRBJ2-5; TRBD1 is a possible D gene (5 bases). CDR3 length: 16 residues. Germline values: CDR1 KGHDR, CDR2 SFDVKD. With 4 bases removed from V and 1 base from J, the gap between germline ends came to 15 bases. CDR3 bases: TGTGCCACCAGTGAAGTGGACAACCTTCGCCAAGAGACCCAGTACTTC. Protein product: CATSEVDNLRQETQYF.

This clonotype showed up just a few times. The chain combines TRBV19 with TRBJ1-6, with D unresolved. CDR3 length: 16 amino acids. The V gene lost 3 bases and the J gene lost 0 bases, with 9 bases spanning the gap. Germline V gene data show CDR1 as LNHDA and CDR2 as SQIVND (reference sequence). CDR3 loop: CASSISRSSYNSPLHF. In DNA, the CDR3 is TGTGCCAGTAGTATCTCTAGGAGCTCCTATAATTCACCCCTCCACTTT.

In its sample, this clonotype was seen many times. V is TRBV11-2 and J is TRBJ2-7; D is unclear. The length of the CDR3 is 11 residues. The ends were cut back, 5 bases at V and 6 bases at J, with 8 bases in the middle. From germline, CDR1 is SGHAT and CDR2 FQNNGV. Here the CDR3 DNA reads TGTGCCAGCAGCCTCACCTCCGAGCAGTACTTC. Protein: CASSLTSEQYF.

The V gene is TRBV27, the J gene TRBJ2-1, with 10 positions matching TRBD2. CDR3 length: 17 residues. The germline V gene has CDR1 MNHEY and CDR2 SMNVEV (reference sequence). V was clipped by 2 bases and J by 4 bases; unmatched bases: 8. CDR3: CASSLGSSGRGYNEQFF. The DNA of the CDR3 is TGTGCCAGCAGTTTAGGGTCTAGCGGGAGAGGGTACAATGAGCAGTTCTTC.

This clonotype came up a few times. V gene TRBV4-3 combines with J gene TRBJ1-3; possible D gene TRBD1, 6 bases. The CDR3 sequence is 18 residues long. V lost 0 bases and J lost 0, with 15 bases in between. Germline loops: CDR1 LGHNA, CDR2 YSLEER. In DNA form, the CDR3 reads TGCGCCAGCAGCCAAGACCGGACAGTCTTCCGCTCTGGAAACACCATATATTTT. Protein: CASSQDRTVFRSGNTIYF.

The chain employs TRBV6-5 and TRBJ2-3, with a tentative D call TRBD2 (6 bases). The CDR3 covers 14 residues. V lost 2 bases and J lost 4, with 10 bases in between. Germline values: CDR1 MNHEY, CDR2 SVGAGI. The CDR3 sequence: CASSYRRGSDTQYF. DNA for the CDR3: TGTGCCAGCAGTTACCGGCGGGGCTCAGATACGCAGTATTTT.

This sequence joins TRBV20-1 and TRBJ1-2; no clear D gene. The CDR3 runs 13 residues. V shed 3 bases and J shed 0 bases, with 8 bases lying between them. In germline, CDR1 is DFQATT, CDR2 SNEGSKA (reference sequence). The CDR3 nucleotides read TGCAGTGCTAGTCTGAGATCTAACTATGGCTACACCTTC. It codes for CSASLRSNYGYTF.